This T cell receptor beta chain was recorded in a study of T cell responses to AZD1222 COVID-19 vaccine. Profiling relied on immunoSEQ multiplex PCR, and the TCRdb table lists in-frame clones only, not all of them. Counted here are around 130,000 clones, 94% occurring once; the ten biggest clones make up under 7.5%. Concerning this clone: Other DNA sequences in the same sample also yield this CDR3.

Germline loops: CDR1 LGHDT, CDR2 YNNKEL (reference sequence). Trimming cost V 4 bases and J 6 bases, with 9 bases left between them. This CDR3 spans 12 amino acids. The sample here was peripheral blood, taken on day 0 of AZD1222 vaccination. The clonotype was recovered from an adult in good health. The gene calls are TRBV3-1 (or the pseudogene TRBV3-2) and TRBJ1-2; D is uncertain. As DNA, the CDR3 is TGTGCCAGCAGCCCCCCCGGGGATGGCTACACCTTC. It yields the protein CASSPPGDGYTF.